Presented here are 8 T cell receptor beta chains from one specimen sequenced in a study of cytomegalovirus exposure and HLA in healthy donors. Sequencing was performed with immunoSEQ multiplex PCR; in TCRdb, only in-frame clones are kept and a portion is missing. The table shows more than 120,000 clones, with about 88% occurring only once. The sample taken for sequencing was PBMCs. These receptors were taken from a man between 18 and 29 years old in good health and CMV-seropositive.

CDR3 loop: CAWSALAIPSGNTIYF. For the CDR3, the DNA is TGTGCCTGGAGTGCTTTGGCAATCCCCTCTGGAAACACCATATATTTT. The chain employs TRBV30 and TRBJ1-3; D is undetermined. V was clipped by 1 base and J by 0 bases, with 13 bases between them. CDR1 and CDR2 (germline): GTSNPN, SVGIG (reference sequence). This CDR3 contains 16 residues. Supplemented by reference TRBV30 and TRBJ1-3, the full variable domain reads SQTIHQWPATLVQPVGSPLSLECTVEGTSNPNLYWYRQAAGRGLQLLFYSVGIGQISSEVPQNLSASRPQDRQFILSSKKLLLSDSGFYLCAWSALAIPSGNTIYFGEGSWLTVV.

For the CDR3, the DNA is TGCGCCAGCAGGGAAGGACAGGTATCCGCCGAGCAGTACTTC. Protein product: CASREGQVSAEQYF. The V call is TRBV5-1, the J call TRBJ2-7; 7 positions match TRBD1. V was clipped by 5 bases and J by 6 bases; unmatched bases: 11. The CDR3 covers 14 residues. Germline assignment: CDR1 SGHRS and CDR2 YFSETQ.

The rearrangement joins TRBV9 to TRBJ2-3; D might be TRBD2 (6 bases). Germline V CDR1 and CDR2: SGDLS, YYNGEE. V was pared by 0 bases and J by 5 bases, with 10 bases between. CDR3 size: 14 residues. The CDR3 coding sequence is TGTGCCAGCAGCGTAGTAGGAGGGATAGATACGCAGTATTTT. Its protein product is CASSVVGGIDTQYF.

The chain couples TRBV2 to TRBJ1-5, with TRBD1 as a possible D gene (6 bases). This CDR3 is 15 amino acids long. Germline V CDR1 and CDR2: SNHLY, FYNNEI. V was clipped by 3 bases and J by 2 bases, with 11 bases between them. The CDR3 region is CASSEAGAGNQPQHF. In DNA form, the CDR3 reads TGTGCCAGCAGTGAGGCGGGGGCTGGCAATCAGCCCCAGCATTTT. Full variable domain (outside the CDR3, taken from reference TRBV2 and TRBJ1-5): EPEVTQTPSHQVTQMGQEVILRCVPISNHLYFYWYRQILGQKVEFLVSFYNNEISEKSEIFDDQFSVERPDGSNFTLKIRSTKLEDSAMYFCASSEAGAGNQPQHFGDGTRLSIL.

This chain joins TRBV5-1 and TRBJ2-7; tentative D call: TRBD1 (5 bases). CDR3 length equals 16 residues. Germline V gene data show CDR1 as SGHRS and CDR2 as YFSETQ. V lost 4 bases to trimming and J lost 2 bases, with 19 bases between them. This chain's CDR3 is CASSPVPQGVTYEQYF. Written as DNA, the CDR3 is TGCGCCAGCAGCCCCGTCCCCCAGGGTGTAACCTACGAGCAGTACTTC.

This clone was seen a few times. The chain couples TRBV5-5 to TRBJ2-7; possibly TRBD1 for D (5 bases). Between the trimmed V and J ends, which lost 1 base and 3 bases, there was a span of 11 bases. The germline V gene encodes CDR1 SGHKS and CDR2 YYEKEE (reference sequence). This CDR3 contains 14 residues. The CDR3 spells CASSLRGSDYEQYF. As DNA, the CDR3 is TGTGCCAGCAGCTTGAGGGGTTCGGACTACGAGCAGTACTTC.

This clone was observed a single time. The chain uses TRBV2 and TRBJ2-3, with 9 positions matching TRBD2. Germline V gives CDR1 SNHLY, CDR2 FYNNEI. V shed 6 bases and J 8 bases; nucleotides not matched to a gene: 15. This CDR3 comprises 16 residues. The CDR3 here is CASRRGELAGWGTQYF. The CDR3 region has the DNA TGTGCCAGCAGGAGGGGGGAGCTAGCGGGGTGGGGTACGCAGTATTTT.

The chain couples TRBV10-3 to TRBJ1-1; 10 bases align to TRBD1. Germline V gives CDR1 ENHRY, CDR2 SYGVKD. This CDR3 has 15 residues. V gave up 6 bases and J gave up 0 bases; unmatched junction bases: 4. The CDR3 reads CAIRGTGDMNTEAFF. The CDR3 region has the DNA TGTGCCATCAGAGGGACAGGGGACATGAACACTGAAGCTTTCTTT.